This T cell receptor (beta chain) was found in a study of regulatory T cells in long-lasting Graves disease. General study results and limits: Persistent disease preferred TRBV28, TRBJ1-2 and TRBJ2-5. With under 3,500 shared public clonotypes, persistent patients exceeded new patients, who shared about 1,000.

In its sample, this clonotype was seen a few times. Its antigen is not known. V lost 2 bases, J lost 1 base, and 11 bases lay in between. This CDR3 spans 15 amino acids. The time point was: persistent/refractory GD, antithyroid drugs over 5 years with positive TRAb. The TCR library was made from RNA that had been extracted from PBMCs in TRIzol. Graves' disease diagnoses used American Thyroid Association guidelines. Construction of the TCR beta libraries employed iRepertoire HTBI primers in conjunction with Arm-PCR of CDR3 regions. Per the study methods: Analysis of the samples identified 50 to 65 TRBV and 14 TRBJ segments. TCRdb re-analysed the multiplex PCR reads in MiXCR, keeping a single row per CDR3 protein. The V and J calls shown here were made by TCRdb, not taken from the authors' results. Of 600,000 to 800,000 distinct CDR3 sequences in the sample, approximately 29% were seen once.

Source: peripheral blood mononuclear cells (PBMCs), taken when the disease was refractory, from a patient treated with antithyroid drugs. This chain uses TRBV12-3 or TRBV12-4 with TRBJ1-1; TRBD1 is a possible D gene (5 bases). This clonotype was sampled from a female donor with Graves disease. CDR3 amino acids: CASSLLGLGNTEAFF. For the CDR3, the DNA is TGTGCCAGCAGTTTACTGGGGCTGGGGAACACTGAAGCTTTCTTT.